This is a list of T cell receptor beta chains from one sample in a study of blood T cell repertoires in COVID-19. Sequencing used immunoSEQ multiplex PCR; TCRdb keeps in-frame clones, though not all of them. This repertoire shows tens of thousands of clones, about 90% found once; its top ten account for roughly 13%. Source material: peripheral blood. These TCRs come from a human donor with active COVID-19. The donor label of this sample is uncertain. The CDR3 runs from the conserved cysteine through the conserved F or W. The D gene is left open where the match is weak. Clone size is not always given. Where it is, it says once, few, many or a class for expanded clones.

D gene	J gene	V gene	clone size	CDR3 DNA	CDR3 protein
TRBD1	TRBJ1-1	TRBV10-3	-	TGTGCCACGCATCCAGGGGGCGCGAGCACTGAAGCTTTCTTT	CATHPGGASTEAFF
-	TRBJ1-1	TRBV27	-	TGTGCCAGCAGTTCACCACAGGGGAACACTGAAGCTTTCTTT	CASSSPQGNTEAFF
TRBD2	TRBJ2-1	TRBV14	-	TGTGCCAGCAGCCAAGAAAGGCTAGCGGGAGGGCCCAATGAGCAGTTCTTC	CASSQERLAGGPNEQFF
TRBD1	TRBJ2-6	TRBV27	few	TGTGCCAGCAGTCCGATCTCCTGGACAGGGGCCTCTGGGGCCAACGTCCTGACTTTC	CASSPISWTGASGANVLTF
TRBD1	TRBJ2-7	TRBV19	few	TGTGCCAGTAGTATAGGACAGGGCTACGAGCAGTACTTC	CASSIGQGYEQYF
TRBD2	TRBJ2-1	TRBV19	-	TGTGCCAGTAGTATAGTAGAGGCTAGCGGGAGGAATGAGCAGTTCTTC	CASSIVEASGRNEQFF
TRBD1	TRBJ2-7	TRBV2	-	TGTGCCAGCAGTGAAGCCAACAGGGGGAAATACGAGCAGTACTTC	CASSEANRGKYEQYF
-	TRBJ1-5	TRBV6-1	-	TGTGCCAGCAGTGAATTATTTGCAGGGGTGAACCTCGGCAATCAGCCCCAGCATTTT	CASSELFAGVNLGNQPQHF
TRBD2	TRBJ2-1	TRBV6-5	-	TGTGCCAGCAGTTACTCTGGCGGGAGTGTCTACAATGAGCAGTTCTTC	CASSYSGGSVYNEQFF
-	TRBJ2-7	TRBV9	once	TGTGCCAGCAGCGTAGGGACTATTTCAGGCGAGCAGTACTTC	CASSVGTISGEQYF
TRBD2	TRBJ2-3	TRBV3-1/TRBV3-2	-	TGTGCCAGCAAACTAGCGGGAGGGGATACGCAGTATTTT	CASKLAGGDTQYF
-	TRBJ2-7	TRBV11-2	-	TGTGCCAGCAGCCCGGAGGCCTACGAGCAGTACTTC	CASSPEAYEQYF
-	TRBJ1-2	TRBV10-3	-	TGTGCCATCAAACAGGTCGGTAACTATGGCTACACCTTC	CAIKQVGNYGYTF
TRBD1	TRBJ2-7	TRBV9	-	TGTGCCAGCAGCCGGGACAGCCTCTCCTACGAGCAGTACTTC	CASSRDSLSYEQYF